A single sample is the source of the 22 T cell receptor beta chains below, sequenced in a study of shared clonotypes between healthy human individuals. Only in-frame clones appear in the TCRdb table, and some are missing; sequencing was by immunoSEQ multiplex PCR. The sample consists of millions of clones, about 92% of them appearing once. The sample was naive CD4+ T cells sorted from blood. Subset defined: CD45RA+ positively selected. The receptors originated from a young man in good health.

In regard to this clone: Other DNA sequences in the same sample also yield this CDR3. The genes are TRBV25-1 and TRBJ1-2; D not resolved. Germline values: CDR1 MGHDK, CDR2 SYGVNS. The CDR3 length is 11 residues. Trimming removed 3 bases at V and 5 bases at J, with 4 bases between. The CDR3 reads CASSDLYGYTF. DNA of the CDR3: TGTGCCAGCAGTGACTTATATGGCTACACCTTC.

The rearrangement joins TRBV4-1 to TRBJ2-4, with no clear D. There are 18 residues in the CDR3. Germline-derived CDR1 and CDR2 are MGHRA and YSYEKL. V lost 2 bases and J lost 1, with 18 bases in between. CDR3 region: CASSQSDWVMGAKNIQYF. CDR3 DNA: TGCGCCAGCAGCCAATCCGACTGGGTTATGGGGGCCAAAAACATTCAGTACTTC.

V gene TRBV18 combines with J gene TRBJ2-7; D may match TRBD1 or TRBD2 (6 bases each). The germline V and J ends were trimmed by 0 bases and 3 bases, with 15 bases remaining between them. CDR1 is KGHSH and CDR2 is LQKENI in the germline V gene. The CDR3 consists of 16 residues. The CDR3 sequence is CASSPPAGGGLYEQYF. Written as DNA, the CDR3 is TGTGCCAGCTCACCACCGGCTGGAGGGGGGCTCTACGAGCAGTACTTC.

The chain joins TRBV6-1 to TRBJ2-3; D remains ambiguous. Trimming removed 8 bases at V and 2 bases at J, with 2 bases between. Germline CDR1 and CDR2: MNHNS and SASEGT. The CDR3 contains 10 residues. CDR3 residues: CASSTDTQYF. The CDR3 bases are TGTGCCAGCTCCACAGATACGCAGTATTTT.

This clone was seen only once. The chain couples TRBV7-2 to TRBJ1-2; 8 bases line up with TRBD1. Germline CDR1 reads SGHTA; CDR2 reads FQGNSA. Trimming removed 5 bases from V and 7 bases from J; junction bases left unmatched: 9. There are 14 residues in the CDR3. In DNA form, the CDR3 reads TGTGCCAGCAGCCCAAAGACAGGGGAGGGTGGCTACACCTTC. Its translation is CASSPKTGEGGYTF. Drawing the rest from reference TRBV7-2 and TRBJ1-2, the complete variable domain is GAGVSQSPSNKVTEKGKDVELRCDPISGHTALYWYRQSLGQGLEFLIYFQGNSAPDKSGLPSDRFSAERTGGSVSTLTIQRTQQEDSAVYLCASSPKTGEGGYTFGSGTRLTVV.

V gene TRBV11-2 combines with J gene TRBJ1-1; no firm D call. V was pared by 4 bases and J by 1 base, with 13 bases between. From germline, CDR1 is SGHAT and CDR2 FQNNGV. This CDR3 contains 15 residues. CDR3 in DNA: TGTGCCAGCAGCTCTCGTGTAGGGCAGAACACTGAAGCTTTCTTT. This encodes CASSSRVGQNTEAFF.

The chain employs TRBV2 and TRBJ2-3; maybe TRBD1 (5 bases). Looked up from germline, CDR1 is SNHLY and CDR2 is FYNNEI. V dropped 2 bases and J dropped 0 bases, with 9 bases sitting between them. The CDR3 is made up of 15 amino acids. The CDR3 DNA is TGTGCCAGCAGTGAACAGGGCTCTAGCACAGATACGCAGTATTTT. Protein: CASSEQGSSTDTQYF.

The chain combines TRBV5-1 with TRBJ2-2, with 12 bases lining up with TRBD2. CDR1 is SGHRS and CDR2 is YFSETQ in the germline V gene. The CDR3 is 16 residues long. Germline trimming cut 4 bases from V and 2 bases from J; bases unmatched to any gene: 3. CDR3 coding DNA: TGCGCCAGCAGCAGGACTAGCGGGATAAACACCGGGGAGCTGTTTTTT. As protein: CASSRTSGINTGELFF. Combining the CDR3 with reference TRBV5-1 and TRBJ2-2 gives the whole variable domain KAGVTQTPRYLIKTRGQQVTLSCSPISGHRSVSWYQQTPGQGLQFLFEYFSETQRNKGNFPGRFSGRQFSNSRSEMNVSTLELGDSALYLCASSRTSGINTGELFFGEGSRLTVL.

This chain connects TRBV28 to TRBJ2-1; D remains ambiguous. Germline V lookup: CDR1 MDHEN, CDR2 SYDVKM. There are 14 residues in the CDR3. Deletions cut 4 bases from V and 10 bases from J, with 17 bases between. The CDR3 is CASSSGGSLKEQFF. CDR3 DNA sequence: TGTGCCAGCAGTTCGGGTGGCAGCTTAAAAGAGCAGTTCTTC.

This clone turned up a few times. The rearrangement links TRBV4-3 to TRBJ2-1; 8 bases are shared with TRBD1. The germline V gene encodes CDR1 LGHNA and CDR2 YSLEER. There are 21 residues in the CDR3. V was clipped by 0 bases and J by 4 bases; unmatched bases: 20. The CDR3 is CASSQEDWRDRPLADYNEQFF. CDR3 sequence (DNA): TGCGCCAGCAGCCAAGAAGATTGGCGGGACAGGCCCTTAGCAGATTACAATGAGCAGTTCTTC.

This chain joins TRBV5-1 and TRBJ2-7, with unresolved D. The CDR3 is made up of 12 amino acids. Germline CDR1 is SGHRS and CDR2 is YFSETQ. With 1 base removed from V and 5 bases from J, the gap between germline ends came to 7 bases. This chain's CDR3 is CASSLTVHEQYF. Here the CDR3 DNA reads TGCGCCAGCAGCTTGACGGTACACGAGCAGTACTTC.

As to this clone: Different DNA sequences within this sample yield the same CDR3. The V call is TRBV10-1, the J call TRBJ2-7; 7 bases are shared with TRBD1. Trimming at V came to 9 bases and at J to 6 bases, leaving 17 bases not matched to a gene. Germline V lookup: CDR1 WNHNN, CDR2 SYGVQD (reference sequence). The CDR3 extends over 15 amino acids. The CDR3 DNA reads TGCGCCAGAATCAAGGGGACAGCTCCGGCCTCCGAGCAGTACTTC. The encoded protein is CARIKGTAPASEQYF.

The rearrangement uses TRBV7-2 and TRBJ1-1; D is unclear. The CDR3 is 15 residues long. Germline V gives CDR1 SGHTA, CDR2 FQGNSA. Trimming cost V 3 bases and J 1 base, with 12 bases left between them. Written as DNA, the CDR3 is TGTGCCAGCAGCTTCCTTGGGTCGGCGAACACTGAAGCTTTCTTT. Translated, it gives CASSFLGSANTEAFF.

The sample holds one count of this clone. The chain combines TRBV1 with TRBJ1-5. TRBV1 is an annotated pseudogene. This CDR3 is built from 16 residues. CDR3 nucleotide sequence: TGCACCAGCAGCCAAGATTGGGGGTTAAGCAATCAGCCCCAGCATTTT. Its translation is CTSSQDWGLSNQPQHF.

V usage is TRBV28 and J usage is TRBJ2-7, with 8 bases lining up with TRBD1. The V segment lost 5 bases and the J segment 2 bases; nucleotides outside the gene matches: 5. The CDR3 runs 14 residues. CDR1 MDHEN and CDR2 SYDVKM come from the germline V gene. The CDR3 region has the DNA TGTGCCAGCAGTACCTCGGACAGGGCCTACGAGCAGTACTTC. Translating gives CASSTSDRAYEQYF.

This rearrangement joins TRBV19 to TRBJ2-2, with 9 bases aligning to TRBD2. The CDR3 covers 15 residues. CDR1 LNHDA and CDR2 SQIVND come from the germline V gene (reference sequence). Germline trimming cut 10 bases from V and 6 bases from J; bases unmatched to any gene: 12. For the CDR3, the DNA is TGTGCCACTATTAGCGGGAGAAACGACGCCGGGGAGCTGTTTTTT. Translating gives CATISGRNDAGELFF. The complete variable domain, with remaining parts taken from reference TRBV19 and TRBJ2-2, reads DGGITQSPKYLFRKEGQNVTLSCEQNLNHDAMYWYRQDPGQGLRLIYYSQIVNDFQKGDIAEGYSVSREKKESFPLTVTSAQKNPTAFYLCATISGRNDAGELFFGEGSRLTVL.

The rearrangement uses TRBV21-1 and TRBJ1-1. TRBV21-1 is classified as a pseudogene. The CDR3 consists of 15 residues. CDR3 in DNA: TGTGCCAGCAGCCCCTTGGTCAGCCTGGGGACTGAAGCTTTCTTT. Amino acids: CASSPLVSLGTEAFF.

This rearrangement joins TRBV10-3 to TRBJ2-7; D remains unclear. This CDR3 region has 15 residues. V lost 3 bases and J lost 4, with 16 bases in between. Germline CDR1 reads ENHRY; CDR2 reads SYGVKD. The CDR3 loop is CAISETDIRLYEQYF. CDR3 nucleotide sequence: TGTGCCATCAGTGAAACCGATATACGGCTTTACGAGCAGTACTTC.

The chain employs TRBV7-2 and TRBJ1-6, with TRBD1 matching over 7 bases. The J segment lost 13 bases and the V segment lost 3 bases, leaving 9 bases of the junction unmatched. The CDR3 extends over 14 amino acids. CDR1 is SGHTA, CDR2 FQGNSA, per germline. The CDR3 nucleotides are TGTGCCAGCAGCTTCGGGACAGTTGGAATGCCCCTCCACTTT. It codes for CASSFGTVGMPLHF.

Concerning this clone: This CDR3 is also generated by other DNA sequences in the sample. The chain recombines TRBV11-2 with TRBJ2-7, with 8 nucleotides matching TRBD1. V gave up 6 bases and J gave up 7 bases; unmatched junction bases: 2. The CDR3 has 11 residues. In germline, CDR1 is SGHAT, CDR2 FQNNGV. The CDR3 reads CASRRQGEQYF. In nucleotides, the CDR3 is TGTGCCAGCAGACGACAGGGGGAGCAGTACTTC.

This clone was recorded once. V is TRBV19 and J is TRBJ1-1; 11 positions match TRBD1. CDR3 length: 15 amino acids. With V trimmed by 5 bases and J by 7 bases, 9 bases remained unmatched. Per the germline V gene, CDR1 is LNHDA and CDR2 is SQIVND (reference sequence). CDR3 sequence: CASSARDRGSGEAFF. CDR3 in DNA: TGTGCCAGTAGTGCCCGGGACAGGGGGAGTGGTGAAGCTTTCTTT.

The chain employs TRBV11-2 and TRBJ2-3; 10 bases are shared with TRBD2. The CDR3 has 16 amino acids. V lost 4 bases to trimming and J lost 4 bases; unmatched junction nucleotides: 8. Germline values: CDR1 SGHAT, CDR2 FQNNGV. CDR3 amino acids: CASSSMLSGRADTQYF. CDR3 DNA sequence: TGTGCCAGCAGCTCCATGTTAAGCGGGAGGGCAGATACGCAGTATTTT.